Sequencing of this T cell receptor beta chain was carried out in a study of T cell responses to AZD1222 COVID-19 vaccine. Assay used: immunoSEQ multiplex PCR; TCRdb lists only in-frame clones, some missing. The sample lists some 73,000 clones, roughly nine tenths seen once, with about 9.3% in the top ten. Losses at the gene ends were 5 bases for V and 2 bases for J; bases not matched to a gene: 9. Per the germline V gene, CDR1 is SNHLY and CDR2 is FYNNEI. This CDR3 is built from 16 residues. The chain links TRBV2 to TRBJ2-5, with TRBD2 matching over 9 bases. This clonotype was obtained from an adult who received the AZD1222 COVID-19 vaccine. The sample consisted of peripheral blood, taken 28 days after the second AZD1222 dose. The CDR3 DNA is TGTGCCAGCAGTCCATCCAGCGGGGGGAAACAAGAGACCCAGTACTTC. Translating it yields CASSPSSGGKQETQYF.